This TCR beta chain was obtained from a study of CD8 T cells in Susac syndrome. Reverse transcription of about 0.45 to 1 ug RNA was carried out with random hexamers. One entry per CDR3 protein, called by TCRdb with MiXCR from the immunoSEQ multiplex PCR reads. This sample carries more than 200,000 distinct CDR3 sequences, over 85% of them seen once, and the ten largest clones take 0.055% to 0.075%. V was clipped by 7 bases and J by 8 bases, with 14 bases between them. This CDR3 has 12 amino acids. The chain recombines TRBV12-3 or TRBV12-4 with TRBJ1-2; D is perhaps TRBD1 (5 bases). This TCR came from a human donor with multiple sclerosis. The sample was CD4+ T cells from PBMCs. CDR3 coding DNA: TGTGCCAGCACGCACCGGGGCCGGGGCTACACCTTC. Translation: CASTHRGRGYTF.